The 9 T cell receptor beta chains presented below share a single source sample, sequenced in a study of tumor and adjacent non-tumor tissue in lung cancer. RNA was extracted from bulk tissue without any cell sorting. More than 3 cm separated this lung sample from the edge of the tumor. TCRbeta libraries were built with three rounds of nested PCR, modified from ARM-PCR. Each CDR3 protein gets one entry after TCRdb re-called the multiplex PCR reads with MiXCR. The sample records roughly 74,000 distinct CDR3 sequences, approximately 82% being singletons. Source material: distant non-tumor lung tissue. The receptors shown here come from a man between 65 and 79 years old with non-small cell lung cancer.

The genes are TRBV12-3 or TRBV12-4 and TRBJ2-1, with D possibly TRBD1 on 5 matching bases. Between the trimmed V and J ends, which lost 7 bases and 4 bases, there was a span of 14 bases. The CDR3 totals 14 residues. CDR3 bases: TGTGCCAGCACACGAAGACAGTCATACAATGAGCAGTTCTTC. Amino acid sequence: CASTRRQSYNEQFF.

The chain uses TRBV11-2 and TRBJ2-1; D is possibly TRBD2 (7 bases). This CDR3 has 16 amino acids. Per germline, CDR1 SGHAT and CDR2 FQNNGV. This CDR3 reads CTSSLVRGADFTEQFF. The DNA of the CDR3 is TGTACAAGCAGCTTAGTCCGGGGGGCGGATTTCACTGAGCAGTTCTTC.

Turning to this clonotype: One junction end disagrees with the germline gene, perhaps due to a read error. The genes are TRBV29-1 and TRBJ2-7; no firm D call. The CDR3 consists of 14 residues. Germline CDR1 SQVTM, CDR2 ANQGSEA. The CDR3 sequence is CDVERAGPTYERYF. The CDR3 DNA follows: TGCGACGTTGAAAGGGCAGGACCGACCTACGAGCGGTACTTC.

Remarks on this clonotype: Germline and junction disagree at one end, which may indicate a read error. The V call is TRBV24-1, the J call TRBJ2-1; the D gene is possibly TRBD2 (6 bases). This CDR3 region has 14 residues. Per the germline V gene, CDR1 is KGHDR and CDR2 is SFDVKD. The CDR3 loop is CATIDLMGGMEQFF. The CDR3 nucleotides read TGTGCCACCATTGATTTGATGGGGGGAATGGAGCAGTTCTTC.

Concerning this clonotype: The junction differs from germline at one of its ends, possibly a read error. V usage is TRBV4-3 and J usage is TRBJ2-2, with D possibly TRBD2 on 5 matching bases. The length of the CDR3 is 14 residues. In germline, CDR1 is LGHNA, CDR2 YSLEER. CDR3 coding DNA: TGCACCAGCAGCCAAAGTTCGAACACCGGGGAGCTGATTTTT. Translated: CTSSQSSNTGELIF.

This clonotype was seen only once. The junction departs from germline at one end; a sequencing error may be responsible. CDR3 protein: CASSYSDGKNSPLRF. DNA for the CDR3: TGTGCCAGCAGTTATTCCGATGGTAAAAATTCACCGCTCCGCTTT. This chain links TRBV6-5 with TRBJ1-6; the D is unclear. CDR1 and CDR2 from the germline V gene are MNHEY and SVGAGI. The CDR3 runs to 15 residues.

Details on this clonotype: Possible read error: a much larger clone is one base away. This rearrangement joins TRBV28 to TRBJ2-3; no clear D. Trimming took 9 bases from V and 0 from J, leaving 13 bases between them. The CDR3 has 14 amino acids. Germline V gives CDR1 MDHEN, CDR2 SYDVKM. CDR3 coding DNA: TGTGCCAGGAGTGCTTTTTCTAGCACAGATACGCAGTATTTT. Its protein product is CARSAFSSTDTQYF.

This clonotype was counted only a few times. The V and J genes are TRBV25-1 and TRBJ2-3, with D possibly matching TRBD1 (6 bases). Trimming removed 3 bases at V and 2 bases at J, with 12 bases between. This CDR3 region has 15 residues. Germline lookup yields CDR1 MGHDK and CDR2 SYGVNS. CDR3 DNA sequence: TGTGCCAGCAGTGACCCGGACAGAAACACAGATACGCAGTATTTT. Protein sequence: CASSDPDRNTDTQYF.

This rearrangement joins TRBV11-2 to TRBJ2-1; 10 bases are a match to TRBD1. The CDR3 contains 16 residues. Germline CDR1 is SGHAT and CDR2 is FQNNGV. V was clipped by 4 bases and J by 8 bases; unmatched bases: 11. The CDR3 here is CASSSVGTGDFDEQFF. The CDR3 region has the DNA TGTGCCAGCAGCTCGGTCGGGACAGGGGATTTCGATGAGCAGTTCTTC.